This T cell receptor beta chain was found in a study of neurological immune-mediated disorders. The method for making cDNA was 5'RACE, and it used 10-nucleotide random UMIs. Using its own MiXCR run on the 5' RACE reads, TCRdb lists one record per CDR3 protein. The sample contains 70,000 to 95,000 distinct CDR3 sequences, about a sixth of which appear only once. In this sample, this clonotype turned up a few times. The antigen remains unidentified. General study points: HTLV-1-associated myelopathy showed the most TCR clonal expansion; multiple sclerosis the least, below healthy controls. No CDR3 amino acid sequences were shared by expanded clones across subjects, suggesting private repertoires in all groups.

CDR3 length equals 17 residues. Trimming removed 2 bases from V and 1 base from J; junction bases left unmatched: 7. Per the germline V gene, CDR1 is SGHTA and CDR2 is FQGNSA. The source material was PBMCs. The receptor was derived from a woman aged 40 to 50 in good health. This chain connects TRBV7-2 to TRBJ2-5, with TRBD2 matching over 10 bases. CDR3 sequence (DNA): TGTGCCAGCAGCTTAACTAGCGGGGCCCTGGTCCAAGAGACCCAGTACTTC. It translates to CASSLTSGALVQETQYF.